This T cell receptor (beta chain) was recovered during a study of shared clonotypes between healthy human individuals. Sorted-subset replicate PCR reactions contained 200 to 250 ng DNA, corresponding to some 29,000 T cell genomes. Method: immunoSEQ multiplex PCR; TCRdb's copy keeps in-frame clones and lacks some. The data show roughly 2.1 million clones, roughly 91% seen once. About this clone: The sample carries other DNA sequences with the same CDR3.

In the naive CD8 group, cells lacked CD45RO and were positively selected for CCR7, so terminally differentiated effector memory CD45RA+ cells were left out. CDR3 length: 14 amino acids. The germline V gene has CDR1 MDHEN and CDR2 SYDVKM. J was trimmed by 3 bases and V by 3 bases; bases with no gene match: 5. The chain couples TRBV28 to TRBJ2-7, with TRBD1 matching 7 bases. The receptor was derived from a man aged 18 to 30 in good health. Some clones in this sample may be carry-over from other donors' samples. The sequencing sample was made of naive CD8+ T cells from PBMCs. CDR3 sequence reads: CASSFGPGGYEQYF. DNA of the CDR3: TGTGCCAGCAGTTTCGGTCCAGGGGGCTACGAGCAGTACTTC. Combining the CDR3 with reference TRBV28 and TRBJ2-7 gives the whole variable domain DVKVTQSSRYLVKRTGEKVFLECVQDMDHENMFWYRQDPGLGLRLIYFSYDVKMKEKGDIPEGYSVSREKKERFSLILESASTNQTSMYLCASSFGPGGYEQYFGPGTRLTVT.